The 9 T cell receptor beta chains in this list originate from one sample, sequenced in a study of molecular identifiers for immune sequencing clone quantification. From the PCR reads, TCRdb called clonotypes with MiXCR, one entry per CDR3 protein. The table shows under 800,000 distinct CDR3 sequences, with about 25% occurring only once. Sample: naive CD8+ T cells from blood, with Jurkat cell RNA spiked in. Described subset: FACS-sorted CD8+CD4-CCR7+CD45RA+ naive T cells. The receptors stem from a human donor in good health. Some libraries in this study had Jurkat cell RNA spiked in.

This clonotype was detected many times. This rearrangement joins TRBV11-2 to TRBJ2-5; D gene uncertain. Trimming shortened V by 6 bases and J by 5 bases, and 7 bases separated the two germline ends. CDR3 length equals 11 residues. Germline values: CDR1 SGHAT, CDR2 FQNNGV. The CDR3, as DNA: TGTGCCAGCAGTAGTTGGGAGACCCAGTACTTC. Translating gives CASSSWETQYF. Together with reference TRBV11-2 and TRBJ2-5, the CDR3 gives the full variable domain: EAGVAQSPRYKIIEKRQSVAFWCNPISGHATLYWYQQILGQGPKLLIQFQNNGVVDDSQLPKDRFSAERLKGVDSTLKIQPAKLEDSAVYLCASSSWETQYFGPGTRLLVL.

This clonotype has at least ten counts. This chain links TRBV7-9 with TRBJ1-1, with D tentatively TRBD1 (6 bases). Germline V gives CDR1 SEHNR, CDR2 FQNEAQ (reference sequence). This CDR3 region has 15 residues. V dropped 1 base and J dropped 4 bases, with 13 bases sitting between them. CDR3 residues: CASSLVLAGATEAFF. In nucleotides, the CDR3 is TGTGCCAGCAGCTTAGTTCTTGCAGGGGCCACTGAAGCTTTCTTT.

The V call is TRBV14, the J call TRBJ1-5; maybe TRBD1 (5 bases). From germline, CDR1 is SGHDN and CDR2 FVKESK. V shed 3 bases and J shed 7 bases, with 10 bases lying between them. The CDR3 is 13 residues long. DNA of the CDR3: TGTGCCAGCAGCCAGGGGCCCAGCCAGCCCCAGCATTTT. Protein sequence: CASSQGPSQPQHF.

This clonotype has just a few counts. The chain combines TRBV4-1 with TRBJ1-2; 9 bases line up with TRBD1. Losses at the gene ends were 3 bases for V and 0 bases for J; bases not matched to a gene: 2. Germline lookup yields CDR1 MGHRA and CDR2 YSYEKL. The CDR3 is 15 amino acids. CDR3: CASSQDRGTNYGYTF. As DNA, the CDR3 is TGCGCCAGCAGCCAGGACAGGGGAACTAACTATGGCTACACCTTC.

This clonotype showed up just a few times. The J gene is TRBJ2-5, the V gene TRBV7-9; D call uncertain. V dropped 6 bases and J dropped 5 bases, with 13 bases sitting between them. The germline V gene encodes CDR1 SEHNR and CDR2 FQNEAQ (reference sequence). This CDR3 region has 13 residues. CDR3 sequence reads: CASRPLTGETQYF. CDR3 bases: TGTGCCAGCAGACCTCTGACCGGGGAGACCCAGTACTTC.

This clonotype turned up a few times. CDR3 amino acids: CASSLHDRATLNTEAFF. In DNA form, the CDR3 reads TGTGCCAGCAGCTTACATGACAGGGCCACTCTGAACACTGAAGCTTTCTTT. The V gene is TRBV5-6, the J gene TRBJ1-1, with TRBD1 matching 7 bases. The CDR3 spans 17 residues. CDR1 is SGHDT, CDR2 YYEEEE, per germline. The V and J ends lost 2 bases and 0 bases, in that order; junction bases with no gene match: 10.

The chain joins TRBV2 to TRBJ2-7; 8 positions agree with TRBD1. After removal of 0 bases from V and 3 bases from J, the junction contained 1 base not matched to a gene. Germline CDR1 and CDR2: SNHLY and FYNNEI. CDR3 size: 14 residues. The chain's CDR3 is CASSEAGTGYEQYF. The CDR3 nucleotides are TGTGCCAGCAGTGAAGCGGGGACAGGCTACGAGCAGTACTTC.

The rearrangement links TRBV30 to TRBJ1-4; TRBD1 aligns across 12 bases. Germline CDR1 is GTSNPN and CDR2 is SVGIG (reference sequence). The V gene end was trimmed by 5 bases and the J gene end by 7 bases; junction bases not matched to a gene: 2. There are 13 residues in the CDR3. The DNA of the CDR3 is TGTGCCTGGGGGACAGGGGGCGGTGAAAAACTGTTTTTT. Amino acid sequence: CAWGTGGGEKLFF.

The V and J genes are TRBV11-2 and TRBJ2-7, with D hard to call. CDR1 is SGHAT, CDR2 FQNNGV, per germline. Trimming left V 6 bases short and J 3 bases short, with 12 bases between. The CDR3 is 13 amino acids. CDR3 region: CASRWVTGYEQYF. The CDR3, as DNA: TGTGCCAGCAGATGGGTCACGGGCTACGAGCAGTACTTC.